The rows below give T cell receptor beta chains drawn from one sample of a study of OX40 agonist ivuxolimab in advanced cancers. Clones were read by immunoSEQ multiplex PCR, and TCRdb kept only the in-frame ones, dropping some. In the table there are approximately 70,000 clones, 70% to 90% of which are singletons. The source material was CD4+ or CD8+ T cells sorted from blood, sampled in a trial of the OX40 agonist ivuxolimab. The receptors originated from an adult with an advanced solid tumor such as melanoma, head and neck, liver or kidney cancer. CDR3s include the opening cysteine and the closing phenylalanine or tryptophan. The D gene is left open where the match is weak. A clone size is listed for some rows: how often the clone was seen (once, few, many), or a class if it is expanded.

CDR3 DNA,CDR3 protein,J gene,V gene,D gene,clone size
TGTGCCAGCAGCGAGTCATTTTCCTATAATTCACCCCTCCACTTT,CASSESFSYNSPLHF,TRBJ1-6,TRBV9,.,.
TGTGCCAGTTCTGCCCGGGGGCCGGAGGATACGCAGTATTTT,CASSARGPEDTQYF,TRBJ2-3,TRBV19,.,few
TGTGCCAGCAGTGAACGTAGGTACCAAGAGACCCAGTACTTC,CASSERRYQETQYF,TRBJ2-5,TRBV25-1,.,.
TGTGCCAGCAGTTACTCGAGGAGGGGGTCCTATGGCTACACCTTC,CASSYSRRGSYGYTF,TRBJ1-2,TRBV6-5,.,.
TGTGCTGTTGGGACTGAAGCTTTCTTT,CAVGTEAFF,TRBJ1-1,TRBV6-5,.,.
TGTGCCAGCAGCCCTGACGGAACAGACTATGGCTACACCTTC,CASSPDGTDYGYTF,TRBJ1-2,TRBV5-5,.,.
TGTGCCAGTAGTATAGGAGGGGCGGGCGGCTACACCTTC,CASSIGGAGGYTF,TRBJ1-2,TRBV19,.,.
TGCGCCAGCAGCCAAGAGGGGGTCAACTCTGGAAACACCATATATTTT,CASSQEGVNSGNTIYF,TRBJ1-3,TRBV4-1,.,once
TGTGCCAGCAGCCAAGATGTAGGACAGGGGAACAATTCACCCCTCCACTTT,CASSQDVGQGNNSPLHF,TRBJ1-6,TRBV4-2,TRBD1,once
TGTGCCAGCAGCGGGGGGACAGCCGAGACCCAGTACTTC,CASSGGTAETQYF,TRBJ2-5,TRBV9,TRBD1,.
TGTGCCAGCAGCTCCCTCGGACAGGGCAGAGACGGGGAGCTGTTTTTT,CASSSLGQGRDGELFF,TRBJ2-2,TRBV28,TRBD1,.
TGTGCCAGCAGAGGGACTAGCGGGGGGTTTGAGACCCAGTACTTC,CASRGTSGGFETQYF,TRBJ2-5,TRBV6-5,TRBD2,.
TGTGCCAGCAGCTCCGGACAAACGTACACTGAAGCTTTCTTT,CASSSGQTYTEAFF,TRBJ1-1,TRBV28,.,.
TGTGCCCGGACGGACAGCTATGGCTACACCTTC,CARTDSYGYTF,TRBJ1-2,TRBV30,.,.
TGTGCCAGCAGCCCCGGCGGACACAACACCGGGGAGCTGTTTTTT,CASSPGGHNTGELFF,TRBJ2-2,TRBV7-9,.,.
TGTGCCAGCAGTCCTTCAGGGGTCGGCACTGAAGCTTTCTTT,CASSPSGVGTEAFF,TRBJ1-1,TRBV6-4,.,.
TGTGCCAGCAGCCTCTCACAGAACCTGAACACTGAAGCTTTCTTT,CASSLSQNLNTEAFF,TRBJ1-1,TRBV7-6,.,once
TGTGCCAGCAGCTTGGGCGGTTCTGGGGCCAACGTCCTGACTTTC,CASSLGGSGANVLTF,TRBJ2-6,TRBV5-6,.,.
TGTGCCAGCAGCTCCAACTCGGGTTACAATGAGCAGTTCTTC,CASSSNSGYNEQFF,TRBJ2-1,TRBV11-2,.,.
TGTGCCAGCAGCTCGGCCTCCCTCCAGGACTATGGCTACACCTTC,CASSSASLQDYGYTF,TRBJ1-2,TRBV7-3,.,.
TGTGCCAGCAGACGACTGAACACTGAAGCTTTCTTT,CASRRLNTEAFF,TRBJ1-1,TRBV2,.,.
TGTGCCAGCAGTGAAGAACAGGGGGCAACGGAAGCTTTCTTT,CASSEEQGATEAFF,TRBJ1-1,TRBV2,TRBD1,.
TGTGCCTGGAGTCGTGGGACAGGTCAAGAGACCCAGTACTTC,CAWSRGTGQETQYF,TRBJ2-5,TRBV30,TRBD1,.
TGTGCCAGCAGCTTGGTAGGGGGAAACACAGATACGCAGTATTTT,CASSLVGGNTDTQYF,TRBJ2-3,TRBV5-4,.,.
TGTGCCAGTGATGACGGGACAGATTATCAGCCCCAGCATTTT,CASDDGTDYQPQHF,TRBJ1-5,TRBV19,TRBD1,.
TGTGCCATCAGTGGCCTCGAGACTAGCGGGGGACAAAATGAGCAGTTCTTC,CAISGLETSGGQNEQFF,TRBJ2-1,TRBV10-3,TRBD2,.
TGTGCCAGCAGCGTAGCTAGCGGACAAGAGACCCAGTACTTC,CASSVASGQETQYF,TRBJ2-5,TRBV9,TRBD2,.
TGTGCCTGGACAGGGGATAGCGGGGAGCTGTTTTTT,CAWTGDSGELFF,TRBJ2-2,TRBV30,.,.
TGTGCCAGTAATTGGGGAGGTAACGAGCAGTACTTC,CASNWGGNEQYF,TRBJ2-7,TRBV6-5,.,.
TGTGCCAGCAGCTTAGCAGGGACAGGGGGCTCCTACGAGCAGTACTTC,CASSLAGTGGSYEQYF,TRBJ2-7,TRBV11-2,TRBD1,.
TGTGCCAGCAGCCCTCGACAGGGCCTGAACACTGAAGCTTTCTTT,CASSPRQGLNTEAFF,TRBJ1-1,TRBV14,TRBD1,.
TGCGCCAGCAGCCAAGATAGGGGTCATCAGCCCCAGCATTTT,CASSQDRGHQPQHF,TRBJ1-5,TRBV4-1,.,.
TGTGCCAGCAGCGCCAGGACGGGGACCTACGAGCAGTACTTC,CASSARTGTYEQYF,TRBJ2-7,TRBV9,.,.
TGTGCCAGCAGCATACCGGGACAGGGGGCATGGAATGAGCAGTTCTTC,CASSIPGQGAWNEQFF,TRBJ2-1,TRBV27,TRBD1,.
TGTGCCAGCAGTTACATGGCCGGACATGGCTACACCTTC,CASSYMAGHGYTF,TRBJ1-2,TRBV6-5,.,once
TGTGCCAGCAGCGTTCAAACAGGCGCCGAAGGTGGCTACACCTTC,CASSVQTGAEGGYTF,TRBJ1-2,TRBV9,.,.
TGTGCCAGCAGCTTACCTGGAGCAGGGGAAAATTCACCCCTCCACTTT,CASSLPGAGENSPLHF,TRBJ1-6,TRBV11-2,.,.
TGTGCCAGCAGAAAGGGGGCCGGCGGGGAGCTGTTTTTT,CASRKGAGGELFF,TRBJ2-2,TRBV7-7,TRBD1,.
TGTGCCTGGAGTGTCCGACAGGGCCTTGGGGAAGCTTTCTTT,CAWSVRQGLGEAFF,TRBJ1-1,TRBV30,TRBD1,.
TGTGCCACCTTGGGAGTTTATCGCTCTGGGGCCAACGTCCTGACTTTC,CATLGVYRSGANVLTF,TRBJ2-6,TRBV19,.,.
TGTGCCAGTAGTATTCAACGAGATAGCTCCGGGGAGCTGTTTTTT,CASSIQRDSSGELFF,TRBJ2-2,TRBV19,.,.
TGTGCCAGCAGCGTAGGAGGTGGCGTTCACTCTGGAAACACCATATATTTT,CASSVGGGVHSGNTIYF,TRBJ1-3,TRBV28,.,.
TGTGCCAGCAGTCGACAGCGGTATAGCAATCAGCCCCAGCATTTT,CASSRQRYSNQPQHF,TRBJ1-5,TRBV2,.,.
TGCGCCAGCAGCCAACAAGGGACACAGGGGACTAATGAAAAACTGTTTTTT,CASSQQGTQGTNEKLFF,TRBJ1-4,TRBV4-1,TRBD1,once
TGTGCCAGCAGCTCCTACAGGGTACCCCTCTCTGGGGCCAACGTCCTGACTTTC,CASSSYRVPLSGANVLTF,TRBJ2-6,TRBV11-2,.,.
TGTGCCAGCAGCCTCCCCGACATTAACTATGGCTACACCTTC,CASSLPDINYGYTF,TRBJ1-2,TRBV6-6,.,.
TGTGCCAGCAGCTTTGGACTTGCCCCGTGGGGGGCCAACGTCCTGACTTTC,CASSFGLAPWGANVLTF,TRBJ2-6,TRBV7-2,.,few
TGTGCCACTCGGACAGGGGGGTATGGCTACACCTTC,CATRTGGYGYTF,TRBJ1-2,TRBV10-3,TRBD1,.
TGTGCCAGCAGTGGCGGTGGCCCTACTGAGCAGTTCTTC,CASSGGGPTEQFF,TRBJ2-1,TRBV6-1,.,.
TGCGCCAGCAGCTTAGGCATCTCTGGAAACACCATATATTTT,CASSLGISGNTIYF,TRBJ1-3,TRBV5-1,.,.